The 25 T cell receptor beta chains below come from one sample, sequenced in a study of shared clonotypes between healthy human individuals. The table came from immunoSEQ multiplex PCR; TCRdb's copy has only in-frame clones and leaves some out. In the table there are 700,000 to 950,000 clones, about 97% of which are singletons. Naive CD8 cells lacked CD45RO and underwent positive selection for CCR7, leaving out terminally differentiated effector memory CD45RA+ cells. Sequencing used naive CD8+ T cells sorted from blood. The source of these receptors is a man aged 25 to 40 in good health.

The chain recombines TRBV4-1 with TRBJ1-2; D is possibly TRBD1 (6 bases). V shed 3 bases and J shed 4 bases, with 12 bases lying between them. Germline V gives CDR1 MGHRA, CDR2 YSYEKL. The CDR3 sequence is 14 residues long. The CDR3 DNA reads TGCGCCAGCAGCCACACCGGGACATTCTATGGCTACACCTTC. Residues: CASSHTGTFYGYTF.

This CDR3 is CASSEGQGMNEQYF. Here the CDR3 DNA reads TGCGCCAGCAGCGAGGGACAGGGGATGAACGAGCAGTACTTC. The chain employs TRBV5-1 and TRBJ2-7; 10 bases are shared with TRBD1. The CDR3 is 14 residues long. Trimming removed 4 bases from V and 5 bases from J; junction bases left unmatched: 6. The germline V gene encodes CDR1 SGHRS and CDR2 YFSETQ.

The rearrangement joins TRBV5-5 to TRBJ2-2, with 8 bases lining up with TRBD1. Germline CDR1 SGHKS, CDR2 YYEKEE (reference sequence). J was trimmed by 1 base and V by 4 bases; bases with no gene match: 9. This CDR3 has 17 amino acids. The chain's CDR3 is CASSPLGDRLNTGELFF. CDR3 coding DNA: TGTGCCAGCAGCCCCCTGGGGGACAGGCTGAACACCGGGGAGCTGTTTTTT. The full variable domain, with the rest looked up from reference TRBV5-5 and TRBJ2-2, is DAGVTQSPTHLIKTRGQQVTLRCSPISGHKSVSWYQQVLGQGPQFIFQYYEKEERGRGNFPDRFSARQFPNYSSELNVNALLLGDSALYLCASSPLGDRLNTGELFFGEGSRLTVL.

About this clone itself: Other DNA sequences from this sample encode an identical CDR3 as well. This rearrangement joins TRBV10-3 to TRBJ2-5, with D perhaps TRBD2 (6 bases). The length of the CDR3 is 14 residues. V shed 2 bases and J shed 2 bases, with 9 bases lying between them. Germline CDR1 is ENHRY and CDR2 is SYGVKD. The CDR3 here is CAISEGGEQETQYF. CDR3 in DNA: TGTGCCATCAGTGAGGGCGGGGAGCAAGAGACCCAGTACTTC.

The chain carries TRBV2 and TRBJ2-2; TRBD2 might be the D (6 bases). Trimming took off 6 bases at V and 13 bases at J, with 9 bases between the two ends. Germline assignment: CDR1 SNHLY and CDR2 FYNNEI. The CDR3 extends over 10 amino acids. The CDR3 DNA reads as TGTGCCAGCAGGGCGGAGGGGCTGTTTTTT. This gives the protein CASRAEGLFF.

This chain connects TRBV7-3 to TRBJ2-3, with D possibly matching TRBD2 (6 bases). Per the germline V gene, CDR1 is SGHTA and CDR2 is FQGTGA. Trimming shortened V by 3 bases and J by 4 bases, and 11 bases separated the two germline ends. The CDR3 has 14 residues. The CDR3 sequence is CASSLGREADTQYF. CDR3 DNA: TGTGCCAGCAGCTTGGGCAGGGAGGCAGATACGCAGTATTTT.

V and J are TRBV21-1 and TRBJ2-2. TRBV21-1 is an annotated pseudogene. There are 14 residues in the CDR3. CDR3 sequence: CASSKVGNTGELFF. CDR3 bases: TGTGCCAGCAGCAAAGTTGGTAACACCGGGGAGCTGTTTTTT.

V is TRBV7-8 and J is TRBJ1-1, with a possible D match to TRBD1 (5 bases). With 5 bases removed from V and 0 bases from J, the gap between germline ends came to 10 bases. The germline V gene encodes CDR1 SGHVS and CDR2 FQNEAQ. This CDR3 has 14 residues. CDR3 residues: CASSRPGLNTEAFF. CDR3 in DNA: TGTGCCAGCAGCCGGCCAGGGTTGAACACTGAAGCTTTCTTT.

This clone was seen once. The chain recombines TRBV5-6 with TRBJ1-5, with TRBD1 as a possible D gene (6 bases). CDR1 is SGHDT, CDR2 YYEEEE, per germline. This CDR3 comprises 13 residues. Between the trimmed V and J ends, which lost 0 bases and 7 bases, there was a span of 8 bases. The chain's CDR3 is CASSLVDSQPQHF. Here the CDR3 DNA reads TGTGCCAGCAGCTTGGTGGACAGCCAGCCCCAGCATTTT.

The CDR3 DNA reads TGTGCCAGCACCTACTCAGCCAGGGGCCACGAGCAGTACTTC. Translated: CASTYSARGHEQYF. This rearrangement joins TRBV6-5 to TRBJ2-7, with a tentative D call TRBD1 (6 bases). The CDR3 has 14 amino acids. V lost 7 bases to trimming and J lost 5 bases, with 18 bases between them. Germline CDR1 MNHEY, CDR2 SVGAGI.

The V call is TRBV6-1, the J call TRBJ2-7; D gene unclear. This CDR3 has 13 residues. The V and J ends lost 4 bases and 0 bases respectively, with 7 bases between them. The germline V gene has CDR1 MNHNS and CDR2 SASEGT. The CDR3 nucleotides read TGTGCCAGCAGTGGTCTGGGCTCCTACGAGCAGTACTTC. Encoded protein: CASSGLGSYEQYF.

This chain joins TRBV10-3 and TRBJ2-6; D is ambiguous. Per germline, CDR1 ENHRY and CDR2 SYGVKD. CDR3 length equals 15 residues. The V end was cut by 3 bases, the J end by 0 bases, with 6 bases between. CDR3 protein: CAISDGSSGANVLTF. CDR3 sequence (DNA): TGTGCCATCAGTGACGGAAGCTCTGGGGCCAACGTCCTGACTTTC.

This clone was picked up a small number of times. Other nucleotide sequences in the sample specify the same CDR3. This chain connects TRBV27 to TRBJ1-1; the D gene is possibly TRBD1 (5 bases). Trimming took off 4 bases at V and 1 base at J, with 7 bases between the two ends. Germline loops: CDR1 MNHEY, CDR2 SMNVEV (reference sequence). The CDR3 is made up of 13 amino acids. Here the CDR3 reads CASSWGPNTEAFF. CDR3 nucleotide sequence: TGTGCCAGCAGTTGGGGACCGAACACTGAAGCTTTCTTT.

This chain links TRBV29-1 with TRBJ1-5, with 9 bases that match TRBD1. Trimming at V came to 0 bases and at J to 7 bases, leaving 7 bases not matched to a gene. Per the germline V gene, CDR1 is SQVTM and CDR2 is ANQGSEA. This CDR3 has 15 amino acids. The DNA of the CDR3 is TGCAGCGTTGAAGAAAGGGACAGGGTAGGGCAGCCCCAGCATTTT. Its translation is CSVEERDRVGQPQHF.

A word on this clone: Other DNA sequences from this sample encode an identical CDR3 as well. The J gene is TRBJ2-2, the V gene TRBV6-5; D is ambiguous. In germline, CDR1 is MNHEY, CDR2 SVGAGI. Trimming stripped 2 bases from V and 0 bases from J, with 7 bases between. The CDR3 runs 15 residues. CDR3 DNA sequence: TGTGCCAGCAGTTACGGAGAAACGAACACCGGGGAGCTGTTTTTT. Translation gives CASSYGETNTGELFF.

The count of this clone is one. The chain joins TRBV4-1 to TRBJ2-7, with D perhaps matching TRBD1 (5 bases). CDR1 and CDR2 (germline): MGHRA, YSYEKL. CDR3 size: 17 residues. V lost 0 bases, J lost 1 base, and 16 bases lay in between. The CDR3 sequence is CASSQDQGSSMSYEQYF. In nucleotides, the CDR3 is TGCGCCAGCAGCCAAGATCAGGGTAGCTCCATGTCCTACGAGCAGTACTTC.

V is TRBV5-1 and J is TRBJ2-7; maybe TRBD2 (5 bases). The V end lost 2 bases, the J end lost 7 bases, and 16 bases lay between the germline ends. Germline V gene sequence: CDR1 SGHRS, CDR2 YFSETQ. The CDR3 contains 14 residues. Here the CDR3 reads CASSFASPAWEQYF. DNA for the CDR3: TGCGCCAGCAGCTTCGCTAGCCCCGCTTGGGAGCAGTACTTC.

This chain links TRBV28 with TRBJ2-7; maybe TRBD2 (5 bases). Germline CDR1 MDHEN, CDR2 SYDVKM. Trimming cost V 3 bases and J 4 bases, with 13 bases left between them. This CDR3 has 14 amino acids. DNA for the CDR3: TGTGCCAGCAGTTTCGGGGTAGCCGGGTACGAGCAGTACTTC. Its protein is CASSFGVAGYEQYF.

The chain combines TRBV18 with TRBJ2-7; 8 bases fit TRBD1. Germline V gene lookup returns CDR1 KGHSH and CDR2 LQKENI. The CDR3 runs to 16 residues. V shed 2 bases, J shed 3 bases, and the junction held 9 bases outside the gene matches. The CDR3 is CASSPSPGQEYYEQYF. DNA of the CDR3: TGTGCCAGCTCACCATCGCCGGGACAGGAGTACTACGAGCAGTACTTC. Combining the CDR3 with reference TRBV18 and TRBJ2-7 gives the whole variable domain NAGVMQNPRHLVRRRGQEARLRCSPMKGHSHVYWYRQLPEEGLKFMVYLQKENIIDESGMPKERFSAEFPKEGPSILRIQQVVRGDSAAYFCASSPSPGQEYYEQYFGPGTRLTVT.

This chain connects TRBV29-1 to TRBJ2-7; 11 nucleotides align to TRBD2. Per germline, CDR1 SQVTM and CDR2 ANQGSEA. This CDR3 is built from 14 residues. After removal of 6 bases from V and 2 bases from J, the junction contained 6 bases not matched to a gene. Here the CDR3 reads CSVVGTSGAYEQYF. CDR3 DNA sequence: TGCAGCGTGGTAGGGACTAGCGGAGCCTACGAGCAGTACTTC.

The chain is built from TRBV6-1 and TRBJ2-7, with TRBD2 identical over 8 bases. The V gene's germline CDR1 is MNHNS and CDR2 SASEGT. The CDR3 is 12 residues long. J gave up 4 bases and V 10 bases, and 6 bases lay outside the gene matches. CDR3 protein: CAIGKREYEQYF. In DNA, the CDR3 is TGTGCCATCGGGAAGCGGGAGTACGAGCAGTACTTC.

CDR3 sequence (DNA): TGTGCCCTACTAGCGGGAGAATCAGATACGCAGTATTTT. Residues: CALLAGESDTQYF. The chain recombines TRBV30 with TRBJ2-3, with 11 positions matching TRBD2. V lost 8 bases and J lost 4; bases outside the gene matches: 5. CDR3 length: 13 amino acids. Germline values: CDR1 GTSNPN, CDR2 SVGIG (reference sequence). The full variable domain, in which reference TRBV30 and TRBJ2-3 provide the parts outside the CDR3, is SQTIHQWPATLVQPVGSPLSLECTVEGTSNPNLYWYRQAAGRGLQLLFYSVGIGQISSEVPQNLSASRPQDRQFILSSKKLLLSDSGFYLCALLAGESDTQYFGPGTRLTVL.

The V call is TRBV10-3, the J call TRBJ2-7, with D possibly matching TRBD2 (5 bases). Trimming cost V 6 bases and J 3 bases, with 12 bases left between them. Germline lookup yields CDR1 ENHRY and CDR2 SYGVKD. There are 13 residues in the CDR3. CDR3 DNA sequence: TGTGCCATCAGACCGGGATATAGCTACGAGCAGTACTTC. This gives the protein CAIRPGYSYEQYF.

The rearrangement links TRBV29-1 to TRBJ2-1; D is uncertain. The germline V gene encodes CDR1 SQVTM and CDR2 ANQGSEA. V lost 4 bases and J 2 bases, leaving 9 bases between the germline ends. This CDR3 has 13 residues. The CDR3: CSVVDITYNEQFF. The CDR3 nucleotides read TGCAGCGTTGTCGACATCACCTACAATGAGCAGTTCTTC.

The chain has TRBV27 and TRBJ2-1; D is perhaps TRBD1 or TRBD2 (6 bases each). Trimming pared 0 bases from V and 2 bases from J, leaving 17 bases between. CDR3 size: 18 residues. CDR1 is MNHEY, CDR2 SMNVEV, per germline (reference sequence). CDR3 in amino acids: CASSLSSPGATTYNEQFF. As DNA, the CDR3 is TGTGCCAGCAGTTTATCGAGCCCGGGGGCCACGACCTACAATGAGCAGTTCTTC.